These 18 T cell receptor beta chains came from one sample sequenced in a study of control samples from healthy donors and cancer patients (dated by TCRdb to about 2020). The protocol used for the library was the immunoSEQ multiplex PCR assay. TCRdb provides this immuneACCESS table in a form limited to in-frame rearrangements. Some clones are lacking; in checked studies, under half of them reflect an unresolved V gene, and why the rest are absent is not known. For this sample the table gives some 130,000 clones, of which about nine tenths were detected only once. 4.5% to 7% of the sample rests with the top ten. The sequenced sample consisted of blood. All receptors come from a young man in good health.

The rearrangement links TRBV12-5 to TRBJ1-5; D call uncertain. This CDR3 region has 13 residues. Germline CDR1 is LGHNT and CDR2 is FRNRAP. V lost 0 bases and J lost 6, with 6 bases in between. The CDR3 nucleotides are TGTGCTAGTGGTTTGGTAGGCGGTCAGCCCCAGCATTTT. This gives the protein CASGLVGGQPQHF.

This chain links TRBV28 with TRBJ1-5; 9 bases are a match to TRBD1. After removal of 8 bases from V and 0 bases from J, the junction contained 14 bases not matched to a gene. This CDR3 has 18 residues. Germline values: CDR1 MDHEN, CDR2 SYDVKM. This CDR3 reads CASYEGQGPEYSNQPQHF. The CDR3 coding sequence is TGTGCCAGCTATGAAGGACAGGGGCCGGAGTATAGCAATCAGCCCCAGCATTTT.

In this sample, this clone turned up once. The chain carries TRBV7-9 and TRBJ2-1; 8 nucleotides align to TRBD1. The CDR3 totals 15 residues. V was pared by 3 bases and J by 4 bases, with 5 bases of the junction left unmatched. Germline-derived CDR1 and CDR2 are SEHNR and FQNEAQ (reference sequence). The CDR3 sequence: CASSFTGGRYNEQFF. CDR3 DNA sequence: TGTGCCAGCAGCTTTACAGGGGGTCGGTACAATGAGCAGTTCTTC.

V and J are TRBV6-4 and TRBJ2-1; TRBD2 matches 12 bases. With 5 bases clipped from V and 5 bases from J, the junction kept 7 bases outside the gene matches. Germline CDR1 MRHNA, CDR2 SNTAGT. The CDR3 consists of 16 residues. In DNA form, the CDR3 reads TGTGCCAGCAGTCCGCATCGGACTAGCGGGGACAATGAGCAGTTCTTC. This codes for CASSPHRTSGDNEQFF.

This chain joins TRBV6-6 and TRBJ2-2; D tentatively fits TRBD1 or TRBD2 (5 bases each). The ends were cut back, 4 bases at V and 1 base at J, with 13 bases in the middle. This CDR3 contains 16 residues. Germline CDR1 MNHNY, CDR2 SVGAGI (reference sequence). CDR3 region: CASSSRGSLNTGELFF. In DNA form, the CDR3 reads TGTGCCAGCAGTTCCCGGGGCTCGCTGAACACCGGGGAGCTGTTTTTT.

The CDR3 is CASSRTGKYEQYF. In DNA form, the CDR3 reads TGCGCCAGCAGCCGAACAGGGAAGTACGAGCAGTACTTC. The gene calls are TRBV4-1 and TRBJ2-7; possibly TRBD1 for D (6 bases). Germline CDR1 and CDR2: MGHRA and YSYEKL. V lost 4 bases and J 4 bases, leaving 11 bases between the germline ends. This CDR3 has 13 residues.

The chain uses TRBV9 and TRBJ2-3, with TRBD1 matching 7 bases. Germline CDR1 and CDR2: SGDLS and YYNGEE. The CDR3 contains 17 residues. V was pared by 0 bases and J by 2 bases, with 9 bases of the junction left unmatched. The CDR3 region is CASSVGGGRGYTDTQYF. In DNA, the CDR3 is TGTGCCAGCAGCGTAGGAGGGGGCAGGGGCTACACAGATACGCAGTATTTT.

J is TRBJ1-1 and V is TRBV11-2; D uncertain. This CDR3 contains 14 residues. In germline, CDR1 is SGHAT, CDR2 FQNNGV. V lost 7 bases and J 2 bases, leaving 14 bases between the germline ends. The CDR3 reads CASTPRGENTEAFF. Written as DNA, the CDR3 is TGTGCCAGCACCCCTCGGGGAGAAAACACTGAAGCTTTCTTT. The variable domain in full, with the rest retrieved from reference TRBV11-2 and TRBJ1-1, is EAGVAQSPRYKIIEKRQSVAFWCNPISGHATLYWYQQILGQGPKLLIQFQNNGVVDDSQLPKDRFSAERLKGVDSTLKIQPAKLEDSAVYLCASTPRGENTEAFFGQGTRLTVV.

The chain is built from TRBV24-1 and TRBJ2-5; TRBD1 matches 9 bases. The CDR3 runs 15 residues. Trimming took 4 bases from V and 3 from J; bases not matched to a gene: 5. Per the germline V gene, CDR1 is KGHDR and CDR2 is SFDVKD. CDR3 bases: TGTGCCACCAGTGACGCCCGGACAGGGGAAGAGACCCAGTACTTC. It specifies CATSDARTGEETQYF.

V usage is TRBV13 and J usage is TRBJ1-5; perhaps TRBD1 as D (6 bases). The ends were cut back, 6 bases at V and 7 bases at J, with 13 bases in the middle. The CDR3 loop spans 13 amino acids. Germline-derived CDR1 and CDR2 are PRHDT and FYEKMQ (reference sequence). The CDR3 is CASSLGGGQPQHF. The CDR3 DNA sequence: TGTGCCAGCAGTCTTGGGGGGGGCCAGCCCCAGCATTTT.

This clone has a single count. The chain combines TRBV5-6 with TRBJ2-5; D unresolved. The germline V and J ends were trimmed by 2 bases and 1 base, with 12 bases remaining between them. Looked up from germline, CDR1 is SGHDT and CDR2 is YYEEEE. CDR3 size: 15 residues. The CDR3, as DNA: TGTGCCAGCAGCTTACGGGTACCACTCCAAGAGACCCAGTACTTC. Translated, it gives CASSLRVPLQETQYF.

The chain uses TRBV9 and TRBJ2-6; unclear D gene. V shed 2 bases and J shed 4 bases, with 10 bases lying between them. The CDR3 covers 15 residues. Germline V CDR1 and CDR2: SGDLS, YYNGEE. The CDR3 region is CASSVGFRGANVLTF. DNA of the CDR3: TGTGCCAGCAGCGTCGGTTTCCGAGGGGCCAACGTCCTGACTTTC.

CDR3 nucleotide sequence: TGTGCCAGCAGCCAAGATAGGTGGGGGGCACCTATAACCTTCTCCCAAGAGACCCAGTACTTC. Amino acid sequence: CASSQDRWGAPITFSQETQYF. The genes are TRBV14 and TRBJ2-5, with D perhaps assigned TRBD1 or TRBD2 (6 bases each). This CDR3 contains 21 residues. CDR1 is SGHDN, CDR2 FVKESK, per germline. The ends were cut back, 0 bases at V and 1 base at J, with 27 bases in the middle.

This sequence joins TRBV6-2 or TRBV6-3 and TRBJ1-1; D not resolved. Germline V gene data show CDR1 as MNHEY and CDR2 as SVGEGT. The ends were cut back, 5 bases at V and 1 base at J, with 17 bases in the middle. The CDR3 is made up of 16 amino acids. CDR3 in DNA: TGTGCCAGCAGTCGACACCACTTCAAATCGAACACTGAAGCTTTCTTT. Translating gives CASSRHHFKSNTEAFF.

The chain couples TRBV10-3 to TRBJ1-1, with 11 positions matching TRBD1. The CDR3 has 19 amino acids. The junction had 14 bases not matched to a gene; V was cut back by 4 bases and J by 1 base. Germline values: CDR1 ENHRY, CDR2 SYGVKD. DNA of the CDR3: TGTGCCATCAGTGGACCGGGGGGGACAGGGGGTTTAACGAACACTGAAGCTTTCTTT. Translation: CAISGPGGTGGLTNTEAFF.

The CDR3 sequence is CASSPGLTGTGYTF. CDR3 sequence (DNA): TGTGCCAGCTCACCAGGTTTAACCGGCACTGGCTACACCTTC. The gene calls are TRBV18 and TRBJ1-2; D is ambiguous. The CDR3 is 14 amino acids. Trimming removed 2 bases from V and 7 bases from J, with 14 bases in between. Germline V gene sequence: CDR1 KGHSH, CDR2 LQKENI.

This clone was observed once. This rearrangement joins TRBV18 to TRBJ2-7, with TRBD2 as a possible D gene (6 bases). The germline V and J ends were trimmed by 4 bases and 2 bases, with 12 bases remaining between them. The CDR3 consists of 14 residues. CDR1 and CDR2 (germline): KGHSH, LQKENI. The CDR3 DNA reads as TGTGCCAGCTCACTAACCGGGAGCACCTACGAGCAGTACTTC. Its translation: CASSLTGSTYEQYF. The full variable domain, in which reference TRBV18 and TRBJ2-7 provide the parts outside the CDR3, is NAGVMQNPRHLVRRRGQEARLRCSPMKGHSHVYWYRQLPEEGLKFMVYLQKENIIDESGMPKERFSAEFPKEGPSILRIQQVVRGDSAAYFCASSLTGSTYEQYFGPGTRLTVT.

Concerning this clone itself: Within the sample, other DNA sequences also encode this same CDR3. This chain connects TRBV7-6 to TRBJ2-3; 7 nucleotides align to TRBD1. There are 15 residues in the CDR3. In germline, CDR1 is SGHVS, CDR2 FNYEAQ. V trimming: 1 base; J trimming: 2 bases; junction bases outside the gene matches: 3. CDR3 sequence reads: CASSLEGASTDTQYF. DNA for the CDR3: TGTGCCAGCAGCTTAGAGGGGGCCTCCACAGATACGCAGTATTTT.